A selection of T cell receptor beta chains follows, all from one sample in a study of CD8 T cells in ankylosing spondylitis. TCRdb ran MiXCR on the 5' RACE reads and lists one entry per CDR3 protein. Of over 700,000 distinct CDR3 sequences listed, around a fifth were seen once; the top ten hold 19%. Material: blood, either unsorted or a sorted T cell fraction (not recorded which). These receptor sequences come from a male donor with ankylosing spondylitis. Each CDR3 is given with its conserved first and last residue. The D gene is left open where the match is weak. Rows give clone size only sometimes, using once, few, many, or a class for an expanded clone.

CDR3aa: CASCTPTSEQYF; CDR3nt: TGTGCCAGCTGCACGCCAACCTCCGAGCAGTACTTC; len: 12; j_gene: TRBJ2-7; v_gene: TRBV18; abundance: -; d_gene: -
CDR3aa: CASSQDRSGTTNTEAFF; CDR3nt: TGCGCCAGCAGCCAAGATCGGTCAGGGACGACGAACACTGAAGCTTTCTTT; len: 17; j_gene: TRBJ1-1; v_gene: TRBV4-3; abundance: few; d_gene: -
CDR3aa: CASSAAGLGYNEQFF; CDR3nt: TGTGCCAGCAGCGCCGCCGGGTTAGGGTACAATGAGCAGTTCTTC; len: 15; j_gene: TRBJ2-1; v_gene: TRBV9; abundance: -; d_gene: -
CDR3aa: CASVPQGVEGEAFF; CDR3nt: TGCGCCAGCGTTCCTCAGGGGGTGGAAGGTGAAGCTTTCTTT; len: 14; j_gene: TRBJ1-1; v_gene: TRBV5-1; abundance: few; d_gene: TRBD1
CDR3aa: CASSSGGGTEDGSYNEQFF; CDR3nt: TGTGCCAGCAGTTCAGGTGGGGGGACCGAGGATGGGTCCTACAATGAGCAGTTCTTC; len: 19; j_gene: TRBJ2-1; v_gene: TRBV12-3/TRBV12-4; abundance: -; d_gene: -
CDR3aa: CASSLSTSGSPTYF; CDR3nt: TGTGCCAGCAGCTTGTCGACTAGCGGGAGCCCCACGTACTTC; len: 14; j_gene: TRBJ2-5; v_gene: TRBV5-6; abundance: -; d_gene: TRBD2
CDR3aa: CASSYSGLAGEWAYNEQFF; CDR3nt: TGTGCCAGCAGTTATTCGGGACTAGCGGGAGAATGGGCCTACAATGAGCAGTTCTTC; len: 19; j_gene: TRBJ2-1; v_gene: TRBV6-5; abundance: -; d_gene: TRBD2
CDR3aa: CAISESQAASREEQYF; CDR3nt: TGTGCCATCAGTGAGTCCCAGGCGGCCTCACGGGAAGAGCAGTACTTC; len: 16; j_gene: TRBJ2-7; v_gene: TRBV10-3; abundance: few; d_gene: -
CDR3aa: CAISESKVAGGPNEQFF; CDR3nt: TGTGCCATCAGTGAGTCGAAGGTAGCGGGGGGCCCCAATGAGCAGTTCTTC; len: 17; j_gene: TRBJ2-1; v_gene: TRBV10-3; abundance: many; d_gene: TRBD2
CDR3aa: CASSLSGHPTNEKLFF; CDR3nt: TGTGCCAGCAGCCTTTCGGGACACCCAACTAATGAAAAACTGTTTTTT; len: 16; j_gene: TRBJ1-4; v_gene: TRBV11-2; abundance: few; d_gene: -
CDR3aa: CASSIRAGGTGNTIYF; CDR3nt: TGTGCCAGCAGCATTAGAGCGGGGGGGACTGGAAACACCATATATTTT; len: 16; j_gene: TRBJ1-3; v_gene: TRBV7-2; abundance: few; d_gene: -
CDR3aa: CASNQLVTGELFF; CDR3nt: TGCGCCAGCAACCAGCTAGTCACCGGGGAGCTGTTTTTT; len: 13; j_gene: TRBJ2-2; v_gene: TRBV5-1; abundance: -; d_gene: -
CDR3aa: CASSERGAEAFF; CDR3nt: TGTGCCAGCAGTGAGAGGGGGGCTGAAGCTTTCTTT; len: 12; j_gene: TRBJ1-1; v_gene: TRBV6-1; abundance: -; d_gene: -
CDR3aa: CASGTGSNQPQHF; CDR3nt: TGTGCCAGCGGGACAGGGTCCAATCAGCCCCAGCATTTT; len: 13; j_gene: TRBJ1-5; v_gene: TRBV2; abundance: few; d_gene: TRBD1
CDR3aa: CASSLAIRGAFF; CDR3nt: TGTGCCAGCAGCTTAGCCATAAGGGGAGCTTTCTTT; len: 12; j_gene: TRBJ1-1; v_gene: TRBV7-9; abundance: few; d_gene: -
CDR3aa: CASSLNHNQPQHF; CDR3nt: TGTGCCAGCAGCTTAAACCACAATCAGCCCCAGCATTTT; len: 13; j_gene: TRBJ1-5; v_gene: TRBV7-2; abundance: -; d_gene: -
CDR3aa: CASGKSGGAVIEQFF; CDR3nt: TGTGCCAGCGGGAAAAGCGGGGGAGCAGTGATTGAGCAGTTCTTC; len: 15; j_gene: TRBJ2-1; v_gene: TRBV12-3/TRBV12-4; abundance: -; d_gene: TRBD2
CDR3aa: CASSLGVGSGGYTF; CDR3nt: TGTGCCAGCAGCTTAGGGGTTGGATCTGGTGGCTACACCTTC; len: 14; j_gene: TRBJ1-2; v_gene: TRBV7-9; abundance: -; d_gene: -
CDR3aa: CASSAGLAGVGTDTQYF; CDR3nt: TGTGCCAGCAGCGCGGGACTAGCGGGAGTCGGCACAGATACGCAGTATTTT; len: 17; j_gene: TRBJ2-3; v_gene: TRBV7-9; abundance: few; d_gene: TRBD2
CDR3aa: CATSRDVSGSTDTQYF; CDR3nt: TGTGCCACCAGCAGAGATGTGTCGGGGAGCACAGATACGCAGTATTTT; len: 16; j_gene: TRBJ2-3; v_gene: TRBV15; abundance: few; d_gene: -
CDR3aa: CASSFGTRAYNEQFF; CDR3nt: TGTGCCAGCAGCTTCGGGACTAGAGCCTACAATGAGCAGTTCTTC; len: 15; j_gene: TRBJ2-1; v_gene: TRBV7-3; abundance: -; d_gene: TRBD2
CDR3aa: CASSFGHLSYGYTF; CDR3nt: TGTGCCAGCAGTTTCGGCCACCTTTCGTATGGCTACACCTTC; len: 14; j_gene: TRBJ1-2; v_gene: TRBV12-3/TRBV12-4; abundance: many; d_gene: -
CDR3aa: CSALWVSGANVLTF; CDR3nt: TGCAGTGCCTTGTGGGTGTCTGGGGCCAACGTCCTGACTTTC; len: 14; j_gene: TRBJ2-6; v_gene: TRBV20-1; abundance: -; d_gene: -
CDR3aa: CAIRGDSMETQYF; CDR3nt: TGTGCCATCAGGGGCGACTCTATGGAGACCCAGTACTTC; len: 13; j_gene: TRBJ2-5; v_gene: TRBV10-3; abundance: -; d_gene: -
CDR3aa: CASSYSPIGAETFYEQYF; CDR3nt: TGTGCCAGCAGTTACTCACCCATTGGAGCGGAGACCTTCTACGAGCAGTACTTC; len: 18; j_gene: TRBJ2-7; v_gene: TRBV6-2/TRBV6-3; abundance: few; d_gene: -
CDR3aa: CASSTTGPGANVLTF; CDR3nt: TGTGCCAGCAGCACGACAGGGCCGGGGGCCAACGTCCTGACTTTC; len: 15; j_gene: TRBJ2-6; v_gene: TRBV7-9; abundance: once; d_gene: TRBD1